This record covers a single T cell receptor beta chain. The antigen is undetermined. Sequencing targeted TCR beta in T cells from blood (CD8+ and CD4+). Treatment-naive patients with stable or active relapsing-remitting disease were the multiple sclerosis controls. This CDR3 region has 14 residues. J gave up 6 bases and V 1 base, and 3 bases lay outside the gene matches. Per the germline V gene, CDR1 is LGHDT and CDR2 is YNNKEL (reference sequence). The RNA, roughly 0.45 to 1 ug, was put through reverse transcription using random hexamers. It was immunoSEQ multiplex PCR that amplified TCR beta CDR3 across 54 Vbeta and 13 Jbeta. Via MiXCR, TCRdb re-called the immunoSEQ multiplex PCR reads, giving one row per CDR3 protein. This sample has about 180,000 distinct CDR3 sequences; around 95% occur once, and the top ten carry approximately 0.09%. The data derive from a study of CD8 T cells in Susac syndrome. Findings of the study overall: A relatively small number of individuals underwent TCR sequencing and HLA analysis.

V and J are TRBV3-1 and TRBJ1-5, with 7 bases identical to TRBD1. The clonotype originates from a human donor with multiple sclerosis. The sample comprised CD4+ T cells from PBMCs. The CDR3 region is CASSQGQGTQPQHF. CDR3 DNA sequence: TGTGCCAGCAGCCAAGGACAGGGAACTCAGCCCCAGCATTTT.